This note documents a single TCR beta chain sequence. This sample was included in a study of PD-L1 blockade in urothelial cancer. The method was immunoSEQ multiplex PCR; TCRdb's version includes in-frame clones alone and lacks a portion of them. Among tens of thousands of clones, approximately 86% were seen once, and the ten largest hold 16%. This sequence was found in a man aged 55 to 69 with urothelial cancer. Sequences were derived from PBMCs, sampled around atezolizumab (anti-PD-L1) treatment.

The CDR3 DNA reads as TGTGCCAGCAGCTTAACGTCAGGGACTAGAGACGAGCAGTACTTC. Its protein product is CASSLTSGTRDEQYF. The J gene is TRBJ2-7, the V gene TRBV7-9; 8 nucleotides line up with TRBD2. V lost 2 bases to trimming and J lost 5 bases; unmatched junction nucleotides: 8. The CDR3 spans 15 residues. Per the germline V gene, CDR1 is SEHNR and CDR2 is FQNEAQ (reference sequence).